This passage covers 25 T cell receptor beta chains from one sample sequenced in a study of post-analysis software for immune sequencing data. The antigens of these receptors remain unknown. TCR beta cDNA libraries included unique molecular identifiers. MiXCR, run by TCRdb on the PCR reads, gives a single entry per CDR3 protein. Here the sample spans 350,000 to 500,000 distinct CDR3 sequences, roughly 38% being singletons. Regarding the study as a whole: About 5 TRBV segments occurring more often in patients than controls included TRBV5-6, TRBV5-1 and TRBV20-1.

Source material: blood. These receptors were taken from a girl aged 2-10 years with multiple sclerosis.

A few counts support this clonotype. A junction boundary mismatches the germline segment, possibly from a read error. The J gene is TRBJ2-5, the V gene TRBV27, with 7 bases aligning to TRBD1. Germline assignment: CDR1 MNHEY and CDR2 SMNVEV (reference sequence). This CDR3 spans 15 amino acids. Here the CDR3 DNA reads TGTGCCACCAGTCATGAAAACAGGGGCCAAGAGACCCAGTACTTC. It yields the protein CATSHENRGQETQYF.

This chain connects TRBV20-1 to TRBJ2-7; no definite D call. The germline V gene has CDR1 DFQATT and CDR2 SNEGSKA (reference sequence). The CDR3 runs 12 residues. The V end lost 0 bases, the J end lost 3 bases, and 6 bases lay between the germline ends. The CDR3 bases are TGCAGTGCTAGAGATGTGCGCTACGAGCAGTACTTC. It encodes CSARDVRYEQYF.

This clonotype came up a few times. V is TRBV6-6 and J is TRBJ2-5; D could derive from TRBD1 or TRBD2 (5 bases each). V lost 0 bases to trimming and J lost 5 bases, with 10 bases between them. This CDR3 contains 14 residues. CDR1 is MNHNY, CDR2 SVGAGI, per germline (reference sequence). The CDR3 protein is CASSYSGERETQYF. The CDR3 DNA reads TGTGCCAGCAGTTACTCGGGGGAAAGGGAGACCCAGTACTTC.

This chain connects TRBV7-8 to TRBJ2-5, with 11 bases fitting TRBD2. Trimming at V came to 0 bases and at J to 0 bases, leaving 3 bases not matched to a gene. Germline V lookup: CDR1 SGHVS, CDR2 FQNEAQ. The CDR3 spans 17 residues. The CDR3 region is CASSLARGLADQETQYF. CDR3 DNA: TGTGCCAGCAGCTTAGCGAGGGGACTAGCGGACCAAGAGACCCAGTACTTC.

As for this clonotype: It is unclear where the CDR3 begins or ends on the DNA, so no DNA is shown, and the CDR3 is as TCRdb lists it. The chain joins TRBV5-6 to TRBJ1-5. CDR1 is SGHDT, CDR2 YYEEEE, per germline. With termini counted, the CDR3 has 15 amino acids. The CDR3 loop reads CASSLWGSGNQPRHF.

This clonotype was seen at least ten times. The chain couples TRBV4-1 to TRBJ2-3, with D tentatively TRBD2 (5 bases). The CDR3 is 16 amino acids. Germline V gene sequence: CDR1 MGHRA, CDR2 YSYEKL. Trimming took 0 bases from V and 7 from J, leaving 17 bases between them. CDR3 loop: CASSQDPAGISNTQYF. CDR3 sequence (DNA): TGCGCCAGCAGCCAAGACCCTGCGGGCATCTCGAATACGCAGTATTTT.

This clonotype has just a few counts. This sequence joins TRBV11-2 and TRBJ2-5; D not resolved. The CDR3 has 11 amino acids. Germline V lookup: CDR1 SGHAT, CDR2 FQNNGV. V was pared by 2 bases and J by 7 bases, with 5 bases between. The CDR3 reads CASSLSVTQYF. In DNA form, the CDR3 reads TGTGCCAGCAGCTTATCTGTGACCCAGTACTTC. The full variable domain, completed using reference TRBV11-2 and TRBJ2-5, is EAGVAQSPRYKIIEKRQSVAFWCNPISGHATLYWYQQILGQGPKLLIQFQNNGVVDDSQLPKDRFSAERLKGVDSTLKIQPAKLEDSAVYLCASSLSVTQYFGPGTRLLVL.

The genes are TRBV20-1 and TRBJ2-1; D call uncertain. V dropped 2 bases and J dropped 4 bases, with 12 bases sitting between them. This CDR3 has 14 residues. Looked up from germline, CDR1 is DFQATT and CDR2 is SNEGSKA (reference sequence). Here the CDR3 reads CSARSSTRYNEQFF. CDR3 in DNA: TGCAGTGCTAGATCTTCCACTCGGTACAATGAGCAGTTCTTC.

The chain uses TRBV20-1 and TRBJ2-7; 11 bases map to TRBD1. The CDR3 contains 13 residues. Germline CDR1 is DFQATT and CDR2 is SNEGSKA (reference sequence). Losses at the gene ends were 8 bases for V and 4 bases for J; bases not matched to a gene: 7. The CDR3 loop is CSKSGTGGYEQYF. The CDR3 region has the DNA TGCAGTAAATCCGGGACAGGGGGGTACGAGCAGTACTTC.

V is TRBV28 and J is TRBJ1-5; 10 bases are shared with TRBD1. The V gene end was trimmed by 6 bases and the J gene end by 7 bases; junction bases not matched to a gene: 6. This CDR3 is built from 14 residues. Germline CDR1 reads MDHEN; CDR2 reads SYDVKM. CDR3 DNA sequence: TGTGCCAGCAGGTTAGGGACAGGGGAACAGCCCCAGCATTTT. It is translated as CASRLGTGEQPQHF.

This chain links TRBV15 with TRBJ2-5; 7 bases are a match to TRBD2. Near its end, the DNA agrees better with TRBJ2-7, so the J call may be wrong. CDR3 length: 15 amino acids. In germline, CDR1 is LNHNV, CDR2 YYDKDF (reference sequence). Here the CDR3 DNA reads TGTGCCACCAGCAGAGATTTGGGGGGGTGCCACGAGCAGTACTTC. Translating gives CATSRDLGGCHEQYF.

V usage is TRBV7-7 and J usage is TRBJ2-5, with a weak D call TRBD1 (6 bases). V lost 3 bases and J 2 bases, leaving 13 bases between the germline ends. This CDR3 has 15 amino acids. Germline V gene sequence: CDR1 SSHAT, CDR2 FNYEAQ (reference sequence). The DNA for the CDR3 is TGTGCCAGCAGCTTCCAGACGGGACAACAAGAGACCCAGTACTTC. Translated: CASSFQTGQQETQYF.

This clonotype came up a few times. The chain joins TRBV7-9 to TRBJ2-7; unclear D gene. V was shortened by 3 bases and J by 4 bases, with 13 bases between the two germline ends. CDR1 SEHNR and CDR2 FQNEAQ come from the germline V gene (reference sequence). The CDR3 has 14 amino acids. The CDR3 region has the DNA TGTGCCAGCAGCTTGAGACCCTCTGCGTACGAGCAGTACTTC. Its protein is CASSLRPSAYEQYF. Based on the CDR3 plus reference TRBV7-9 and TRBJ2-7, the full variable domain is DTGVSQNPRHKITKRGQNVTFRCDPISEHNRLYWYRQTLGQGPEFLTYFQNEAQLEKSRLLSDRFSAERPKGSFSTLEIQRTEQGDSAMYLCASSLRPSAYEQYFGPGTRLTVT.

This clonotype was observed a handful of times. The chain uses TRBV24-1 and TRBJ2-1; 11 bases fit TRBD2. V shed 2 bases and J 0 bases; nucleotides not matched to a gene: 11. This CDR3 spans 20 amino acids. Looked up from germline, CDR1 is KGHDR and CDR2 is SFDVKD. CDR3 DNA: TGTGCCACCAGTGATTCTCCATTTAGCGGGGGGGCGAGCTCCTACAATGAGCAGTTCTTC. Translating it yields CATSDSPFSGGASSYNEQFF.

V usage is TRBV5-1 and J usage is TRBJ1-2; D uncertain. The CDR3 is 13 residues long. With 4 bases removed from V and 4 bases from J, the gap between germline ends came to 11 bases. Per the germline V gene, CDR1 is SGHRS and CDR2 is YFSETQ. The CDR3 spells CASSPWATYGYTF. In nucleotides, the CDR3 is TGCGCCAGCAGCCCCTGGGCAACCTATGGCTACACCTTC.

The table lists this clonotype with a few counts. The J gene is TRBJ2-1, the V gene TRBV7-8; weak D call: TRBD1 (6 bases). Trimming removed 1 base from V and 9 bases from J, with 13 bases in between. The CDR3 length is 14 residues. Germline CDR1 and CDR2: SGHVS and FQNEAQ. CDR3: CASSLGQGQSEQFF. In nucleotides, the CDR3 is TGTGCCAGCAGCTTAGGGCAGGGGCAAAGTGAGCAGTTCTTC.

V is TRBV29-1 and J is TRBJ2-3; D uncertain. CDR1 SQVTM and CDR2 ANQGSEA come from the germline V gene. This CDR3 spans 11 amino acids. V was cut by 6 bases and J by 5 bases, with 9 bases left in between. The CDR3 reads CSVNKQDTQYF. As DNA, the CDR3 is TGCAGCGTGAACAAGCAAGATACGCAGTATTTT.

This chain joins TRBV20-1 and TRBJ2-1; the match to TRBD2 covers 12 bases. The CDR3 covers 15 residues. The germline gives CDR1 DFQATT, CDR2 SNEGSKA (reference sequence). Losses at the gene ends were 5 bases for V and 9 bases for J; bases not matched to a gene: 11. The CDR3 DNA sequence: TGCAGTGCTTACCTAGCGGGAGGGCCGTACGGTGAGCAGTTCTTC. Encoded protein: CSAYLAGGPYGEQFF.

This clonotype has only a few counts. J is TRBJ2-1 and V is TRBV7-8, with 12 bases aligning to TRBD2. The CDR3 is 19 residues long. Germline V gene data show CDR1 as SGHVS and CDR2 as FQNEAQ. The trim removed 4 bases at V and 0 bases at J, leaving 10 bases unmatched. The CDR3 is CASSSQRTSGTPSYNEQFF. CDR3 bases: TGTGCCAGCAGCTCCCAGCGGACTAGCGGGACCCCCTCCTACAATGAGCAGTTCTTC.

This clonotype was observed at least ten times. V usage is TRBV5-1 and J usage is TRBJ2-7, with TRBD1 matching 8 bases. The CDR3 has 12 amino acids. The germline CDR1 and CDR2 sequences are SGHRS and YFSETQ. Germline trimming cut 2 bases from V and 6 bases from J; bases unmatched to any gene: 1. The CDR3 sequence: CASSFGTGEQYF. The CDR3 region has the DNA TGCGCCAGCAGCTTCGGGACAGGCGAGCAGTACTTC.

This chain connects TRBV20-1 to TRBJ2-1; 12 nucleotides match TRBD2. Losses at the gene ends were 4 bases for V and 2 bases for J; bases not matched to a gene: 6. The CDR3 runs to 16 residues. Germline CDR1 is DFQATT and CDR2 is SNEGSKA (reference sequence). CDR3: CSATRTSGIAYNEQFF. CDR3 sequence (DNA): TGCAGTGCTACTCGGACTAGCGGGATTGCCTACAATGAGCAGTTCTTC.

The gene calls are TRBV5-1 and TRBJ2-1, with a weak D call TRBD1 (6 bases). The J call may be faulty, since TRBJ2-7 better matches the DNA end. This CDR3 contains 16 residues. Germline V gene lookup returns CDR1 SGHRS and CDR2 YFSETQ. CDR3 in DNA: TGCGCCAGCAGCTTGAGACAGGCCAGCTCCTACAATGAGCAGTACTTC. Amino acid sequence: CASSLRQASSYNEQYF.

The V gene is TRBV14, the J gene TRBJ1-2; 7 nucleotides agree with TRBD1. Looked up from germline, CDR1 is SGHDN and CDR2 is FVKESK. Trimming at V came to 0 bases and at J to 6 bases, leaving 10 bases not matched to a gene. This CDR3 has 16 amino acids. The CDR3 DNA reads TGTGCCAGCAGCCAAGAACGGACAGGAGCTCTTGATGGCTACACCTTC. It codes for CASSQERTGALDGYTF.

V usage is TRBV15 and J usage is TRBJ1-2; D might be TRBD1 (5 bases). This CDR3 spans 12 amino acids. V lost 1 base and J 8 bases, leaving 8 bases between the germline ends. The germline V gene encodes CDR1 LNHNV and CDR2 YYDKDF (reference sequence). In nucleotides, the CDR3 is TGTGCCACCAGCAGAGTGAGGGGAGGCTACACCTTC. Translating gives CATSRVRGGYTF.

The chain couples TRBV28 to TRBJ1-1, with D possibly TRBD1 on 6 matching bases. Germline CDR1 reads MDHEN; CDR2 reads SYDVKM. CDR3 length: 14 amino acids. Trimming left V 4 bases short and J 4 bases short, with 13 bases between. The CDR3 protein is CASSSHGQRTEAFF. The DNA of the CDR3 is TGTGCCAGCAGTTCCCACGGACAGCGCACTGAAGCTTTCTTT.